This entry concerns a single T cell receptor (beta chain). As yet, its antigen is unknown. This record belongs to a study of cytomegalovirus exposure and HLA in healthy donors. Study-wide results and limits: A cluster of highly shared sequence variants was likely a sequencing artifact. Most TCR beta V segments were productive about 87% or about 30% of the time in an earlier analysis. A later analysis reportedly found fewer N-insertions in an Asian-associated ancestry cluster than the approximately 700-donor mean.

A multiplex PCR was run with 60 Vbeta primers and 13 Jbeta primers. Profiling relied on immunoSEQ multiplex PCR, and the TCRdb table lists in-frame clones only, not all of them. The data hold approximately 150,000 clones, with around 57% observed a single time. Germline CDR1 MNHEY, CDR2 SVGAGI. V gave up 5 bases and J gave up 0 bases, with 13 bases separating them. This CDR3 spans 15 amino acids. Sequencing used PBMCs. The chain joins TRBV6-5 to TRBJ1-1, with D possibly being TRBD1 (5 bases). This clonotype was sampled from a male donor in good health and CMV-seronegative. The CDR3: CASSHPAGMNTEAFF. Written as DNA, the CDR3 is TGTGCCAGCAGTCACCCGGCAGGGATGAACACTGAAGCTTTCTTT.